This is a list of T cell receptor beta chains from one sample in a study of Ad26.COV2.S vaccination and SARS-CoV-2 variants. Profiled with immunoSEQ multiplex PCR; TCRdb holds only in-frame clones, not every one. The table records roughly 400,000 clones, 90% of them present only once. The input for sequencing was peripheral blood, taken in a trial of Ad26.COV2.S vaccine versus placebo. The source of these receptors is a person aged 18 to 59 who received the Ad26.COV2.S COVID-19 vaccine or a placebo. Both conserved end residues are part of each CDR3. D genes are given only for firm matches. Clone size is stated in some rows and not others, as once, few, many or a class when expanded.

abundance | d_gene | j_gene | v_gene | CDR3nt | CDR3aa
- | TRBD2 | TRBJ2-1 | TRBV7-3 | TGTGCCAGCAGCTTAATTCCTAGCGGGAGTGCAGGTGAGCAGTTCTTC | CASSLIPSGSAGEQFF
once | - | TRBJ1-5 | TRBV27 | TGTGCCAGCAGTTCCTTCGGGGGTCAGCCCCAGCATTTT | CASSSFGGQPQHF
- | - | TRBJ2-1 | TRBV27 | TGTGCCAGCAGTTCTGGGTGGAACTCATACTACAATGAGCAGTTCTTC | CASSSGWNSYYNEQFF
once | - | TRBJ2-1 | TRBV3-1/TRBV3-2 | TGTGCCAGCAGCCTAATCCTTCCCGCCTCCTACAATGAGCAGTTCTTC | CASSLILPASYNEQFF
- | TRBD1 | TRBJ2-7 | TRBV5-1 | TGCGCCAGCAGCTTGACAGGGGCTGGCTCCTACGAGCAGTACTTC | CASSLTGAGSYEQYF
- | TRBD2 | TRBJ2-1 | TRBV28 | TGTGCCAGCACCCTAAGCGGGAGTCCCCCTAATGAGCAGTTCTTC | CASTLSGSPPNEQFF
- | - | TRBJ1-2 | TRBV6-5 | TGTGCCAGCGGTCGGGAATATAAAGGGGTTAATGGCTACACCTTC | CASGREYKGVNGYTF
- | TRBD1 | TRBJ1-2 | TRBV5-8 | TGTGCCAGCAGCTTCCCCGGGACAGGGGCTGGCTACACCTTC | CASSFPGTGAGYTF
once | - | TRBJ2-7 | TRBV9 | TGTGCCAGCGGGCCAGGAATCAATGCCTACGAGCAGTACTTC | CASGPGINAYEQYF
- | - | TRBJ2-3 | TRBV5-1 | TGCGCCAGCAGAGAAGGCACAGATACGCAGTATTTT | CASREGTDTQYF
- | - | TRBJ2-7 | TRBV19 | TGTGCCAGTAGTCGGCGGACGTTTTTCGACGAGCAGTACTTC | CASSRRTFFDEQYF
- | - | TRBJ2-2 | TRBV2 | TGTGCCAGCGTAGCCAGGTCGAACACCGGGGAGCTGTTTTTT | CASVARSNTGELFF
- | - | TRBJ2-3 | TRBV4-1 | TGCGCCAGCAGCCAGGGACGAGATACGCAGTATTTT | CASSQGRDTQYF
- | TRBD1 | TRBJ2-7 | TRBV2 | TGTGCCAGCAGGCAGGACAGGGGGCCTCACTACGAGCAGTACTTC | CASRQDRGPHYEQYF
- | - | TRBJ1-2 | TRBV11-2 | TGTGCCAGCAGCCCGAGGGGGTTCGGCTATGGCTACACCTTC | CASSPRGFGYGYTF
- | TRBD1 | TRBJ2-3 | TRBV7-2 | TGTGCCAGCAGCAACGACAGGGGAACAGATACGCAGTATTTT | CASSNDRGTDTQYF
- | - | TRBJ2-5 | TRBV7-3 | TGTGCCAGCAGCACGGGCAGGTCCGGAGAGACCCAGTACTTC | CASSTGRSGETQYF
- | - | TRBJ2-7 | TRBV28 | TGTGCCAGCAGTTTCCAGGCTCGCTCCTACGAGCAGTACTTC | CASSFQARSYEQYF
- | - | TRBJ1-2 | TRBV7-2 | TGTGCCAGCAGCTCAGCCCAGGACTATGGCTACACCTTC | CASSSAQDYGYTF
- | TRBD1 | TRBJ2-5 | TRBV28 | TGTGCCAGCAGGGGGACAGCAGAGACCCAGTACTTC | CASRGTAETQYF
- | - | TRBJ2-7 | TRBV30 | TGTGCCTGGAGTGTAGGATCAGGAAGCTCCTACGAGCAGTACTTC | CAWSVGSGSSYEQYF
- | - | TRBJ2-3 | TRBV6-2/TRBV6-3 | TGTGCCAGCAGTTACCCCGGTGCAGATACGCAGTATTTT | CASSYPGADTQYF
once | - | TRBJ2-3 | TRBV11-1 | TGTGCCAGCAGCCCTAAAACGGGGGTATTCACAGATACGCAGTATTTT | CASSPKTGVFTDTQYF
- | - | TRBJ2-3 | TRBV11-1 | TGTGCCAGCAGCTCTAGTCCGGGATTAAAGGCAGATACGCAGTATTTT | CASSSSPGLKADTQYF
- | TRBD1 | TRBJ2-7 | TRBV27 | TGTGCCAGCAGCTCGACAGGGCCCTACGAGCAGTACTTC | CASSSTGPYEQYF
- | - | TRBJ2-5 | TRBV30 | TGTGCCTGGAGCCCCGCGGGAGAGACCCAGTACTTC | CAWSPAGETQYF
- | - | TRBJ2-2 | TRBV9 | TGTGCCAGCAGCGTAGGCGCTAGTTTGACCGGGGAGCTGTTTTTT | CASSVGASLTGELFF
- | - | TRBJ1-4 | TRBV4-2 | TGTGCCAGCAGCCAAGACCAGGGGTTACGACTGTTTTTT | CASSQDQGLRLFF
few | TRBD1 | TRBJ1-3 | TRBV7-9 | TGTGCCAGCAGCTTAGCGGATCCGGGACAGGGAAACACCATATATTTT | CASSLADPGQGNTIYF
- | TRBD2 | TRBJ2-1 | TRBV19 | TGTGCCAGTGGACCCCCTATCGGGAGGGCCAGGGAGCAGTTCTTC | CASGPPIGRAREQFF
- | TRBD1 | TRBJ2-3 | TRBV24-1 | TGTGCCACCAGTGATAGGACAGGACGGGATACGCAGTATTTT | CATSDRTGRDTQYF
- | - | TRBJ1-1 | TRBV19 | TGTGCCAGTAGTATAAGGGGGGGTATACACACTGAAGCTTTCTTT | CASSIRGGIHTEAFF
- | - | TRBJ2-5 | TRBV5-1 | TGCGCCAGCAGCCCTGACAACCAAGAGACCCAGTACTTC | CASSPDNQETQYF
- | TRBD1 | TRBJ2-7 | TRBV3-1/TRBV3-2 | TGTGCCAGCCGAATGCTACAGGGGATTGGCGAGCAGTACTTC | CASRMLQGIGEQYF
once | TRBD1 | TRBJ2-7 | TRBV6-5 | TGTGCCAGCAGCAGGACAGGCTACGAGCAGTACTTC | CASSRTGYEQYF
- | TRBD1 | TRBJ1-2 | TRBV15 | TGTGCCACCAGCAGAGGCCCCGGGACAGGGGTGGGGAACTATGGCTACACCTTC | CATSRGPGTGVGNYGYTF
- | TRBD1 | TRBJ1-2 | TRBV19 | TGTGCCAGTAGTTCCTCATCGGGACAGGGTATCTATGGCTACACCTTC | CASSSSSGQGIYGYTF
- | - | TRBJ2-5 | TRBV11-3 | TGTGCCAGCAGCCGGAGCGTAGGAGAGACCCAGTACTTC | CASSRSVGETQYF
- | - | TRBJ2-7 | TRBV19 | TGTGCCAGTAGTATCAAAGGACCACAAACCGCCTACGAGCAGTACTTC | CASSIKGPQTAYEQYF
- | - | TRBJ1-4 | TRBV6-5 | TGTGCCAGTCTTGGGGGGGCGCAGGTTAATGAAAAACTGTTTTTT | CASLGGAQVNEKLFF
- | - | TRBJ2-7 | TRBV5-1 | TGCGCCAGCAGCTTGCGGGGGGCTGGGTACGAGCAGTACTTC | CASSLRGAGYEQYF
- | - | TRBJ2-1 | TRBV5-1 | TGCGCCAGCAGCTTGGTGGGCGGGAACCTAAACAATGAGCAGTTCTTC | CASSLVGGNLNNEQFF
- | - | TRBJ2-3 | TRBV28 | TGTGCCAGCAGCGGGGGGCAGGGGGCTTGGACAGATACGCAGTATTTT | CASSGGQGAWTDTQYF
- | TRBD1 | TRBJ2-1 | TRBV7-3 | TGTGCCAGCAGCACACCGGGACAGGGTAGCAATGAGCAGTTCTTC | CASSTPGQGSNEQFF
- | TRBD1 | TRBJ2-5 | TRBV29-1 | TGCAGCGCAACGGACAGGGAACGGGGTGAGACCCAGTACTTC | CSATDRERGETQYF
- | TRBD1 | TRBJ2-7 | TRBV11-3 | TGTGCCAGCAGCTTAGAGGGACAGGGGTACGAGCAGTACTTC | CASSLEGQGYEQYF
few | TRBD2 | TRBJ2-7 | TRBV27 | TGTGCCAGCAGGACCGGACTAGCCGGCTACGAGCAGTACTTC | CASRTGLAGYEQYF
- | - | TRBJ1-3 | TRBV10-3 | TGTGCCATCAGTGATCCCGCAGGGCCGGGCACCATATATTTT | CAISDPAGPGTIYF
- | - | TRBJ2-2 | TRBV24-1 | TGTGCCACCGCGGACAGATACACCGGGGAGCTGTTTTTT | CATADRYTGELFF
once | - | TRBJ2-7 | TRBV19 | TGTGCCAGTAGTATCTTCCCTGGAGCGGAAAGCTCCTACGAGCAGTACTTC | CASSIFPGAESSYEQYF
once | TRBD2 | TRBJ2-5 | TRBV5-6 | TGTGCCAGCAGCTTGGCTTGGGAAGGGAGGGAAGAGACCCAGTACTTC | CASSLAWEGREETQYF
- | - | TRBJ2-4 | TRBV7-9 | TGTGCCAGCAGCTTGGACAATCAGATTCAGTACTTC | CASSLDNQIQYF
- | - | TRBJ1-2 | TRBV2 | TGTGCCAGCAGGAAAGGGGTCGGCGGCTACACCTTC | CASRKGVGGYTF
- | - | TRBJ1-2 | TRBV19 | TGTGCCAGTAGTATAGAACCCAGCTATGGCTACACCTTC | CASSIEPSYGYTF
- | - | TRBJ2-6 | TRBV3-1/TRBV3-2 | TGTGCCAGCAGCCAAGATCTTGTCGGCGTAGGCTCTGGGGCCAACGTCCTGACTTTC | CASSQDLVGVGSGANVLTF
- | TRBD2 | TRBJ2-6 | TRBV6-2/TRBV6-3 | TGTGCCAGCAGTTACCCGGGACTAGCGGGAGCGGGGTCTGGGGCCAACGTCCTGACTTTC | CASSYPGLAGAGSGANVLTF